The sequence of this T cell receptor beta chain was determined in a study of regulatory T cells in long-lasting Graves disease. With iRepertoire HTBI primers and Arm-PCR of CDR3 regions, TCR beta libraries were built. A single record per CDR3 protein comes from TCRdb applying MiXCR to the multiplex PCR reads. The sample records hundreds of thousands of distinct CDR3 sequences, more than 10% being singletons. The table lists this clonotype with many counts. CDR3 length: 17 residues. Trimming cost V 6 bases and J 0 bases; bases outside gene matches: 13. In germline, CDR1 is DFQATT, CDR2 SNEGSKA (reference sequence). As to time point: newly diagnosed GD, antithyroid drugs for less than 3 months. After RNA was extracted from PBMCs, the TCR library was made from it. The sample was also reused in another study, on T cells in Graves' hyperthyroidism and ophthalmopathy. From that study: The study used the HTBI primer set for a first-round RT-PCR of the TCR CDR3. Most clonotypes that expanded in the thyroid above 0.001 also showed up in blood. Ophthalmopathy onset followed model prediction by a median roughly 6.5 months.

This receptor was taken from a woman in her 30s with Graves disease. Sequenced material: peripheral blood mononuclear cells (PBMCs), taken at new diagnosis, from a patient treated with antithyroid drugs. The chain links TRBV20-1 to TRBJ2-5; 10 bases map to TRBD2. CDR3 bases: TGCAGTGCCCACTCGCCCAGTAGCGGGAGGAACCAAGAGACCCAGTACTTC. It encodes CSAHSPSSGRNQETQYF.